This TCR beta chain was recovered during a study of shared clonotypes between healthy human individuals. Findings of the study overall: Shared clonotypes across all four donors exceeded non-shared ones in generation probability. Across subsets, estimated richness was generally greater for naive than for memory populations.

In the naive CD8 group, cells lacked CD45RO and were positively selected for CCR7, so terminally differentiated effector memory CD45RA+ cells were left out. As regards this clone: Its specificity is not known.

Running of the assay took place at deep level. The repertoire was sequenced with immunoSEQ multiplex PCR; TCRdb's copy has only in-frame clones and lacks some. The table lists 800,000 to 950,000 clones, roughly 96% of them singletons. CDR3 length equals 16 residues. Germline values: CDR1 MNHEY, CDR2 SMNVEV (reference sequence). V lost 3 bases, J lost 4 bases, and 17 bases lay in between. Sequenced: naive CD8+ T cells sorted from blood. The clonotype comes from a man aged 25-45 years in good health. The chain has TRBV27 and TRBJ2-3; the D gene could be TRBD1 or TRBD2 (5 bases each). The CDR3 DNA follows: TGTGCCAGCAGTTTGAAAACGGGACGGCGCTCAGATACGCAGTATTTT. This gives the protein CASSLKTGRRSDTQYF.